One and the same sample provided the 27 T cell receptor beta chains below, sequenced in a study of T cell responses to AZD1222 COVID-19 vaccine. TCRdb's table, derived via immunoSEQ multiplex PCR, lists solely in-frame clones and lacks some. The table has under 35,000 clones, less than 90% seen once; the top ten hold about 7%. Sequencing was performed on peripheral blood, taken on day 0 of AZD1222 vaccination. The receptors were gathered from an adult in good health.

The chain joins TRBV7-2 to TRBJ2-7; possible D gene TRBD2, 6 bases. The germline gives CDR1 SGHTA, CDR2 FQGNSA. Trimming took 1 base from V and 4 from J, leaving 8 bases between them. The CDR3 sequence is 13 residues long. The CDR3 DNA reads as TGTGCCAGCAGCTTAGGGCGGGGATACGAGCAGTACTTC. Residues: CASSLGRGYEQYF.

The chain carries TRBV11-2 and TRBJ1-2, with D possibly being TRBD1 (5 bases). Germline V lookup: CDR1 SGHAT, CDR2 FQNNGV. Trimming took off 3 bases at V and 6 bases at J, with 8 bases between the two ends. This CDR3 contains 12 residues. CDR3 nucleotides: TGTGCCAGCAGCTTCACAGGAGATGGCTACACCTTC. As protein: CASSFTGDGYTF.

V and J are TRBV4-2 and TRBJ2-3; 8 bases map to TRBD2. The length of the CDR3 is 16 residues. In germline, CDR1 is LGHNA, CDR2 YNFKEQ. Germline trimming cut 0 bases from V and 4 bases from J; bases unmatched to any gene: 6. The CDR3 here is CASSQDSGRAADTQYF. The CDR3 DNA reads TGTGCCAGCAGCCAAGATTCCGGGAGGGCCGCAGATACGCAGTATTTT.

The genes are TRBV6-5 and TRBJ2-1; D gene uncertain. The CDR3 contains 15 residues. Germline V CDR1 and CDR2: MNHEY, SVGAGI. V gave up 2 bases and J gave up 1 base, with 9 bases separating them. The chain's CDR3 is CASSYSVISYNEQFF. The CDR3 bases are TGTGCCAGCAGTTACAGCGTTATTTCCTACAATGAGCAGTTCTTC.

This clone has a single count. The chain combines TRBV5-1 with TRBJ2-1, with unresolved D. The CDR3 totals 15 residues. CDR1 SGHRS and CDR2 YFSETQ come from the germline V gene. The V gene lost 2 bases and the J gene lost 4 bases, with 13 bases spanning the gap. The CDR3 loop is CASSFYSSQYNEQFF. The CDR3 DNA is TGCGCCAGCAGCTTTTACAGTTCCCAATACAATGAGCAGTTCTTC.

The gene calls are TRBV19 and TRBJ1-4; D unclear. Germline CDR1 is LNHDA and CDR2 is SQIVND (reference sequence). This CDR3 spans 14 amino acids. The V end was cut by 3 bases, the J end by 7 bases, with 12 bases between. CDR3 sequence: CASSMLAAPEKLFF. Here the CDR3 DNA reads TGTGCCAGTAGTATGTTGGCGGCACCTGAAAAACTGTTTTTT.

V usage is TRBV29-1 and J usage is TRBJ1-1; 9 bases align to TRBD1. The junction had 10 bases not matched to a gene; V was cut back by 7 bases and J by 1 base. The CDR3 totals 15 residues. Germline values: CDR1 SQVTM, CDR2 ANQGSEA. This CDR3 reads CSATGQGRENTEAFF. DNA of the CDR3: TGCAGCGCTACCGGACAGGGGCGTGAGAACACTGAAGCTTTCTTT. The whole variable domain, remainder taken from reference TRBV29-1 and TRBJ1-1, is SAVISQKPSRDICQRGTSLTIQCQVDSQVTMMFWYRQQPGQSLTLIATANQGSEATYESGFVIDKFPISRPNLTFSTLTVSNMSPEDSSIYLCSATGQGRENTEAFFGQGTRLTVV.

This chain uses TRBV11-2 with TRBJ2-7; TRBD2 matches at 10 bases. V lost 5 bases, J lost 3 bases, and 7 bases stayed unmatched. Germline V gene data show CDR1 as SGHAT and CDR2 as FQNNGV. The CDR3 contains 15 residues. In DNA, the CDR3 is TGTGCCAGCAGCCCCAGACTAGCGGGCCTCTACGAGCAGTACTTC. Protein: CASSPRLAGLYEQYF.

The chain uses TRBV11-2 and TRBJ2-1, with D hard to call. This CDR3 has 11 amino acids. Germline V gene lookup returns CDR1 SGHAT and CDR2 FQNNGV. V was trimmed by 5 bases and J by 9 bases, leaving 8 bases between them. CDR3 amino acids: CASSLGSEQFF. The CDR3 nucleotides read TGTGCCAGCAGCCTGGGTAGTGAGCAGTTCTTC. Full variable domain (missing parts from reference TRBV11-2 and TRBJ2-1): EAGVAQSPRYKIIEKRQSVAFWCNPISGHATLYWYQQILGQGPKLLIQFQNNGVVDDSQLPKDRFSAERLKGVDSTLKIQPAKLEDSAVYLCASSLGSEQFFGPGTRLTVL.

This chain's CDR3 is CASSANIPGGYTF. Here the CDR3 DNA reads TGTGCCAGCAGTGCCAATATACCCGGGGGCTACACCTTC. This chain joins TRBV28 and TRBJ1-2; D ambiguous. Trimming took off 5 bases at V and 8 bases at J, with 15 bases between the two ends. The CDR3 has 13 amino acids. In germline, CDR1 is MDHEN, CDR2 SYDVKM.

This clone was observed a few times. The chain recombines TRBV28 with TRBJ2-2, with 7 positions matching TRBD2. There are 16 residues in the CDR3. The J segment lost 3 bases and the V segment lost 8 bases, leaving 12 bases of the junction unmatched. Germline CDR1 MDHEN, CDR2 SYDVKM. CDR3 nucleotide sequence: TGTGCCAGCGCCCGGGGGGTAGCGCAATACACCGGGGAGCTGTTTTTT. Its protein product is CASARGVAQYTGELFF.

The rearrangement links TRBV3-1 (or the pseudogene TRBV3-2) to TRBJ1-1; TRBD1 matches 12 bases. The CDR3 runs 16 residues. V trimming: 5 bases; J trimming: 0 bases; junction bases outside the gene matches: 4. Germline loops: CDR1 LGHDT, CDR2 YNNKEL (reference sequence). The CDR3 reads CASSKGTGGLNTEAFF. In DNA, the CDR3 is TGTGCCAGCAGCAAAGGGACAGGGGGCCTGAACACTGAAGCTTTCTTT.

This clone was detected once. The CDR3 nucleotides read TGTGCCAGCAGCTCCGGGACCCAGACGGAGACCCAGTACTTC. Translated: CASSSGTQTETQYF. V gene TRBV11-1 combines with J gene TRBJ2-5; D assignment may be TRBD1 or TRBD2 (5 bases each). V lost 4 bases and J 5 bases, leaving 14 bases between the germline ends. The germline V gene has CDR1 SGHAT and CDR2 FQDESV (reference sequence). The CDR3 is 14 residues long. The complete variable domain, with remaining parts taken from reference TRBV11-1 and TRBJ2-5, reads EAEVAQSPRYKITEKSQAVAFWCDPISGHATLYWYRQILGQGPELLVQFQDESVVDDSQLPKDRFSAERLKGVDSTLKIQPAELGDSAMYLCASSSGTQTETQYFGPGTRLLVL.

The chain is built from TRBV13 and TRBJ1-5; TRBD1 might be the D (6 bases). The V gene lost 7 bases and the J gene lost 6 bases, with 19 bases spanning the gap. Germline V lookup: CDR1 PRHDT, CDR2 FYEKMQ (reference sequence). The CDR3 length is 15 residues. The DNA of the CDR3 is TGTGCCAGCACCCTAGGCAGGGGTAAGGGTCAGCCCCAGCATTTT. Encoded protein: CASTLGRGKGQPQHF.

The V and J genes are TRBV7-9 and TRBJ2-7; 8 bases are shared with TRBD1. CDR1 SEHNR and CDR2 FQNEAQ come from the germline V gene (reference sequence). V shed 3 bases and J 4 bases; nucleotides not matched to a gene: 5. This CDR3 has 14 residues. The CDR3 loop is CASSLGQAAYEQYF. DNA for the CDR3: TGTGCCAGCAGCTTGGGACAGGCTGCGTACGAGCAGTACTTC.

The J gene is TRBJ2-5, the V gene TRBV27, with D possibly being TRBD2 (6 bases). V gave up 8 bases and J gave up 2 bases, with 9 bases separating them. This CDR3 has 12 residues. Germline values: CDR1 MNHEY, CDR2 SMNVEV (reference sequence). CDR3 region: CASRDLQETQYF. CDR3 bases: TGTGCCAGCCGGGACTTACAAGAGACCCAGTACTTC.

The J gene is TRBJ1-3, the V gene TRBV5-6; D unclear. The V and J ends lost 0 bases and 2 bases respectively, with 6 bases between them. Germline CDR1 reads SGHDT; CDR2 reads YYEEEE. This CDR3 spans 14 amino acids. This CDR3 reads CASSLGQTGNTIYF. The CDR3, as DNA: TGTGCCAGCAGCTTGGGTCAGACTGGAAACACCATATATTTT. The full variable domain, rest sourced from reference TRBV5-6 and TRBJ1-3, is DAGVTQSPTHLIKTRGQQVTLRCSPKSGHDTVSWYQQALGQGPQFIFQYYEEEERQRGNFPDRFSGHQFPNYSSELNVNALLLGDSALYLCASSLGQTGNTIYFGEGSWLTVV.

The chain combines TRBV19 with TRBJ1-5; 8 nucleotides agree with TRBD1. V was clipped by 5 bases and J by 0 bases; unmatched bases: 3. CDR1 is LNHDA and CDR2 is SQIVND in the germline V gene (reference sequence). This CDR3 comprises 15 residues. The CDR3 DNA sequence: TGTGCCAGTAGTGACAGGGGACTTAGCAATCAGCCCCAGCATTTT. It yields the protein CASSDRGLSNQPQHF.

This chain uses TRBV19 with TRBJ2-5, with 12 bases lining up with TRBD2. The ends lost 5 bases at V and 4 bases at J; junction bases unmatched: 5. CDR1 is LNHDA and CDR2 is SQIVND in the germline V gene (reference sequence). The CDR3 runs to 15 residues. CDR3 nucleotides: TGTGCCAGTAGTGGGACTAGCGGGTTCGGAGAGACCCAGTACTTC. It is translated as CASSGTSGFGETQYF. The full variable domain, rest sourced from reference TRBV19 and TRBJ2-5, is DGGITQSPKYLFRKEGQNVTLSCEQNLNHDAMYWYRQDPGQGLRLIYYSQIVNDFQKGDIAEGYSVSREKKESFPLTVTSAQKNPTAFYLCASSGTSGFGETQYFGPGTRLLVL.

This clone has a single count. This chain uses TRBV7-2 with TRBJ2-7, with D uncertain. CDR3 size: 12 residues. The V gene's germline CDR1 is SGHTA and CDR2 FQGNSA. The V gene lost 3 bases and the J gene lost 7 bases, with 10 bases spanning the gap. The DNA of the CDR3 is TGTGCCAGCAGCTTCGCTCGTGGGGAGCAGTACTTC. Its translation is CASSFARGEQYF. The full variable domain, with the rest looked up from reference TRBV7-2 and TRBJ2-7, is GAGVSQSPSNKVTEKGKDVELRCDPISGHTALYWYRQSLGQGLEFLIYFQGNSAPDKSGLPSDRFSAERTGGSVSTLTIQRTQQEDSAVYLCASSFARGEQYFGPGTRLTVT.

The rearrangement links TRBV6-5 to TRBJ1-5, with 8 bases lining up with TRBD1. V was pared by 6 bases and J by 4 bases, with 5 bases of the junction left unmatched. The CDR3 loop spans 14 amino acids. Per the germline V gene, CDR1 is MNHEY and CDR2 is SVGAGI. CDR3 region: CASSLTGVNQPQHF. CDR3 DNA sequence: TGTGCCAGCAGCCTGACAGGGGTTAATCAGCCCCAGCATTTT.

The sample holds a few counts of this clone. The rearrangement uses TRBV6-1 and TRBJ1-4, with D possibly being TRBD1 (5 bases). This CDR3 is 16 amino acids long. V lost 4 bases to trimming and J lost 8 bases, with 20 bases between them. Germline CDR1 MNHNS, CDR2 SASEGT. CDR3 DNA: TGTGCCAGCAGTGGGACGCAGGGAGGGTTTAGCGAAAAACTGTTTTTT. This translates into CASSGTQGGFSEKLFF.

The chain joins TRBV6-4 to TRBJ2-5; possible D gene TRBD1, 6 bases. Per germline, CDR1 MRHNA and CDR2 SNTAGT. The CDR3 spans 18 residues. V was clipped by 0 bases and J by 0 bases, with 17 bases between them. CDR3 residues: CASSDSFPQGKYQETQYF. The CDR3 DNA reads TGTGCCAGCAGTGACTCTTTTCCCCAGGGGAAGTACCAAGAGACCCAGTACTTC.

The chain couples TRBV6-5 to TRBJ1-2; 7 positions agree with TRBD1. This CDR3 is built from 15 residues. V lost 5 bases to trimming and J lost 0 bases; unmatched junction nucleotides: 6. The germline V gene encodes CDR1 MNHEY and CDR2 SVGAGI. The DNA for the CDR3 is TGTGCCAGCAGTACCACAGGGGCCCCTAACTATGGCTACACCTTC. It codes for CASSTTGAPNYGYTF.

V gene TRBV6-2 or TRBV6-3 combines with J gene TRBJ1-6; 9 bases fit TRBD1. CDR1 and CDR2 from the germline V gene are MNHEY and SVGEGT. CDR3 size: 16 residues. Trimming at V came to 0 bases and at J to 14 bases, leaving 11 bases not matched to a gene. CDR3 DNA: TGTGCCAGCAGTTACTCGAGGACAGGGGACTCCTCGGCCCTCCACTTT. It yields the protein CASSYSRTGDSSALHF.

The chain employs TRBV20-1 and TRBJ2-1; 12 bases line up with TRBD2. V lost 3 bases to trimming and J lost 7 bases; unmatched junction nucleotides: 7. The CDR3 consists of 15 residues. Germline V gene lookup returns CDR1 DFQATT and CDR2 SNEGSKA (reference sequence). This CDR3 is CSASVLAGGPNEQFF. Written as DNA, the CDR3 is TGCAGTGCTAGTGTCCTAGCGGGGGGGCCTAATGAGCAGTTCTTC.

This sequence joins TRBV5-1 and TRBJ1-1; D is possibly TRBD1 (6 bases). The CDR3 length is 17 residues. CDR1 and CDR2 from the germline V gene are SGHRS and YFSETQ. Trimming shortened V by 0 bases and J by 1 base, and 16 bases separated the two germline ends. The CDR3 bases are TGCGCCAGCAGCTTGGAGTGGCGGGGGGCTGAGAACACTGAAGCTTTCTTT. It is translated as CASSLEWRGAENTEAFF.